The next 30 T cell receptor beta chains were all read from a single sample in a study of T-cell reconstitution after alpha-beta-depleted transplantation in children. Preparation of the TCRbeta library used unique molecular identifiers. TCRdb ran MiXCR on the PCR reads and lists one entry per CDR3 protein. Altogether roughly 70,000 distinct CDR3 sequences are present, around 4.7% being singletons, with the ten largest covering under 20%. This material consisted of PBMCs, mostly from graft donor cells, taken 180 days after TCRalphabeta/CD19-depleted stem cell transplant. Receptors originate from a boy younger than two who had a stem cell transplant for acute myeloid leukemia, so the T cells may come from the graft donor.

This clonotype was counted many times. CDR3 in amino acids: CSARDMSVGYEKLFF. DNA of the CDR3: TGCAGTGCTAGAGACATGTCGGTGGGATATGAAAAACTGTTTTTT. The gene calls are TRBV20-1 and TRBJ1-4, with no clear D. V lost 0 bases, J lost 6 bases, and 14 bases lay in between. Germline V gene sequence: CDR1 DFQATT, CDR2 SNEGSKA (reference sequence). The CDR3 spans 15 residues.

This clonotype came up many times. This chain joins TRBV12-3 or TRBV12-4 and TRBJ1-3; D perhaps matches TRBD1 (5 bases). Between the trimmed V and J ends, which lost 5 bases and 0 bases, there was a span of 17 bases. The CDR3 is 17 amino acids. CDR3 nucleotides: TGTGCCAGCAGTCCCTGGGGGACTCCGGACTCTGGAAACACCATATATTTT. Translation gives CASSPWGTPDSGNTIYF.

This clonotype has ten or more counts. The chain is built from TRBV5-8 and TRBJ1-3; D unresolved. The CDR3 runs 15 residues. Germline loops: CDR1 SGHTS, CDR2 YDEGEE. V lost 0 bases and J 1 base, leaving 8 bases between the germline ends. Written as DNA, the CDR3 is TGTGCCAGCAGCTTGGGGCTCTTTTCTGGAAACACCATATATTTT. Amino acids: CASSLGLFSGNTIYF.

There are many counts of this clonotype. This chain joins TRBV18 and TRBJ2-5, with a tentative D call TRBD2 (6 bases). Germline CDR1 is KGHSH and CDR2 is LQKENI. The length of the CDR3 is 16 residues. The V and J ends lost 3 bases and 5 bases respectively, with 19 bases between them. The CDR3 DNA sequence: TGTGCCAGCTCACCCCCTGGAGCGGGCCCCCGGGAGACCCAGTACTTC. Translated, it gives CASSPPGAGPRETQYF.

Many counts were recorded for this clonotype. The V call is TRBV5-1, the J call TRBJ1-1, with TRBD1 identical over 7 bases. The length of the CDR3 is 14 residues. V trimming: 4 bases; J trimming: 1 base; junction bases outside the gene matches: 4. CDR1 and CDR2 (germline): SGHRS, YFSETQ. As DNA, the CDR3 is TGCGCCAGCAGCCCAGGGGGTCCGAACACTGAAGCTTTCTTT. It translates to CASSPGGPNTEAFF.

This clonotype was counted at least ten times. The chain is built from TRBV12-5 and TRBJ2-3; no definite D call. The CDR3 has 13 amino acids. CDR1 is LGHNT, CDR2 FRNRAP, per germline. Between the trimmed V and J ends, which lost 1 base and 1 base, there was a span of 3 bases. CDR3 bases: TGTGCTAGTGGTTTGGGACGCACAGATACGCAGTATTTT. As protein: CASGLGRTDTQYF.

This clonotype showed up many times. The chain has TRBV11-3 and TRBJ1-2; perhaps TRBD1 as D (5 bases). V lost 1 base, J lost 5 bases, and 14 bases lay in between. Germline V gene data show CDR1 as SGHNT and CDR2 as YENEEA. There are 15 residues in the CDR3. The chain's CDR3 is CASSLGRAELYGYTF. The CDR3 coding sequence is TGTGCCAGCAGCTTAGGCAGGGCCGAGCTTTATGGCTACACCTTC.

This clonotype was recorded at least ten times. The CDR3 sequence is CASSREGPQPQHF. DNA of the CDR3: TGTGCCAGCAGCCGGGAGGGGCCTCAGCCCCAGCATTTT. The genes are TRBV12-3 or TRBV12-4 and TRBJ1-5; D is perhaps TRBD1 (5 bases). V was pared by 6 bases and J by 6 bases, with 12 bases between. This CDR3 region has 13 residues.

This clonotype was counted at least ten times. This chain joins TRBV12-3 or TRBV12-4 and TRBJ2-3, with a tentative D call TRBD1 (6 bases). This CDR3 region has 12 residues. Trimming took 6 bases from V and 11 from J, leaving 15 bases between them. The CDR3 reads CASRPDSLVQYF. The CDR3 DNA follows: TGTGCCAGCAGACCGGACAGTCTTGTGCAGTATTTT.

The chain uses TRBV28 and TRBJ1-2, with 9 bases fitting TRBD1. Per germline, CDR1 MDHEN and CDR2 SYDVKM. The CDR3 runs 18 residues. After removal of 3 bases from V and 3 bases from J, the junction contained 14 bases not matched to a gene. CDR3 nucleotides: TGTGCCAGCAGTTTTGCCCCCGGGACAGGGTCGTATTACTATGGCTACACCTTC. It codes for CASSFAPGTGSYYYGYTF.

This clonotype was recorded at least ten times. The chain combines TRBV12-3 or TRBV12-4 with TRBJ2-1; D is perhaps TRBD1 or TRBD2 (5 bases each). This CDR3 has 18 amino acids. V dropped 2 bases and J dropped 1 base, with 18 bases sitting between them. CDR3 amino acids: CASSLPRVFGSSYNEQFF. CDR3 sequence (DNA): TGTGCCAGCAGTTTACCCAGGGTGTTTGGGAGTTCCTACAATGAGCAGTTCTTC.

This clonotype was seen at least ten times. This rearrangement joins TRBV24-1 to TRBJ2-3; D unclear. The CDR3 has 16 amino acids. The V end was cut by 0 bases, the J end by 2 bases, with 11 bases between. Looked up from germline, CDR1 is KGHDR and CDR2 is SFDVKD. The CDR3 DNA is TGTGCCACCAGTGATTTGGGGCTCCCTAACACAGATACGCAGTATTTT. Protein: CATSDLGLPNTDTQYF.

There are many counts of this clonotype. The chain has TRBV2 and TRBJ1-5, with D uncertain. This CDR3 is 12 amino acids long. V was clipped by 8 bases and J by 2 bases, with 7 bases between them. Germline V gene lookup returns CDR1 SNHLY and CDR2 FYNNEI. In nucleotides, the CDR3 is TGTGCCAGCGGGGAGGGCAATCAGCCCCAGCATTTT. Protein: CASGEGNQPQHF.

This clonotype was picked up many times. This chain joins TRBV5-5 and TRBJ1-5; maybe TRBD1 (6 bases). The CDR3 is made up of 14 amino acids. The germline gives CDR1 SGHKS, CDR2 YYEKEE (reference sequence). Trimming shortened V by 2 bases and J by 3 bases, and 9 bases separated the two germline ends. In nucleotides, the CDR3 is TGTGCCAGCAGCTTAACAGGGAACAATCAGCCCCAGCATTTT. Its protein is CASSLTGNNQPQHF.

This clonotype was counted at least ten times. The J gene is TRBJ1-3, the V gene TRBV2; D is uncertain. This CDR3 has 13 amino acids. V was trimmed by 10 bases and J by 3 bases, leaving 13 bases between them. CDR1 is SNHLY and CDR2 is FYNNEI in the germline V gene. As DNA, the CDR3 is TGTGCCACAACCGGGATCGTTGGAAACACCATATATTTT. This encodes CATTGIVGNTIYF.

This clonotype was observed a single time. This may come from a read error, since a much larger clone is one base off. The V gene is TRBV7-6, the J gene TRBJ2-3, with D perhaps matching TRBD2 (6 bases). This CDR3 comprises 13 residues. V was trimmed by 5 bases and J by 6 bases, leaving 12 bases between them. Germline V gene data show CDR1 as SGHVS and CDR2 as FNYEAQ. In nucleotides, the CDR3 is TGTGCCAGCAGCCCGAATCGGGGGGATACGCAGTATTTT. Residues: CASSPNRGDTQYF.

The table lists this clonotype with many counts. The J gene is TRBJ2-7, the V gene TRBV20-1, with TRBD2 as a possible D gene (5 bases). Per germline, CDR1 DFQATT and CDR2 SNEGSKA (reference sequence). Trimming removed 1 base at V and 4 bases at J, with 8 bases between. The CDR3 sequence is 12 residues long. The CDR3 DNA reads TGCAGTGCTAGAGGCGGGTGGTACGAGCAGTACTTC. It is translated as CSARGGWYEQYF.

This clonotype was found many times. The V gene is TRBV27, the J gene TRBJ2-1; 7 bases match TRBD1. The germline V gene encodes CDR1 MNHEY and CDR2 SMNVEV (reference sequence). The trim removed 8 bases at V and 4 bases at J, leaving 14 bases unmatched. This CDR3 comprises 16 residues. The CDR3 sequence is CASFTNRGSLYNEQFF. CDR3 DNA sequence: TGTGCCAGCTTTACTAACAGGGGTTCCCTTTACAATGAGCAGTTCTTC.

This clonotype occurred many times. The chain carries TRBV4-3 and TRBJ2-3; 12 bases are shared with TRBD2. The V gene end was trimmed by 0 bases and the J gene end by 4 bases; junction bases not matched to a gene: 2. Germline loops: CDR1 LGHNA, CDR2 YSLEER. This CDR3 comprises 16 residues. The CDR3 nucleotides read TGCGCCAGCAGCCAAGAACTAGCGGGGGGCTCAGATACGCAGTATTTT. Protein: CASSQELAGGSDTQYF.

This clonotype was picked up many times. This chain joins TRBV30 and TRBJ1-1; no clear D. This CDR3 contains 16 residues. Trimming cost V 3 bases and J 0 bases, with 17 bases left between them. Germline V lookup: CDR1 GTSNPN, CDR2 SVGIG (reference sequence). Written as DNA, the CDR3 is TGTGCCTGGAGCGGAGGTTGGTACAGCGTGAACACTGAAGCTTTCTTT. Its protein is CAWSGGWYSVNTEAFF.

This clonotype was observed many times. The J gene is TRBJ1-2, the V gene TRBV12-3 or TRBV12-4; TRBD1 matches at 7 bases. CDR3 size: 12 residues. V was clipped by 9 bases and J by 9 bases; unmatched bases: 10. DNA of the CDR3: TGTGCCAGTCGGACAGGTTCTATGAGCTACACCTTC. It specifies CASRTGSMSYTF.

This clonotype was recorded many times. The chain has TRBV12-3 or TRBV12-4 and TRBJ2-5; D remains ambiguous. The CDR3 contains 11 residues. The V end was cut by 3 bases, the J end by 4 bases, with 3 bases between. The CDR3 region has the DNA TGTGCCAGCAGTTTGGTAGAGACCCAGTACTTC. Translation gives CASSLVETQYF.

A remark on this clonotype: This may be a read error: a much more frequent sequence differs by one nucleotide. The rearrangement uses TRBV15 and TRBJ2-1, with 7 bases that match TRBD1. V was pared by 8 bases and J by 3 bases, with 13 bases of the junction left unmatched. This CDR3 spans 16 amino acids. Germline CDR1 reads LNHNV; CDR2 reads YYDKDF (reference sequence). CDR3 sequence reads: CATEAFNRGSYNEQFF. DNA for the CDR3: TGTGCCACCGAGGCGTTTAACAGGGGTAGCTACAATGAGCAGTTCTTC.

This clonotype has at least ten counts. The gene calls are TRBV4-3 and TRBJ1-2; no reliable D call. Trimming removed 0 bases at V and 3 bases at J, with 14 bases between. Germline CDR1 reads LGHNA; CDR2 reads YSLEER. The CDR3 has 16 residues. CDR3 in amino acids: CASSQDTLIDYYGYTF. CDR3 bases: TGCGCCAGCAGCCAAGATACGTTAATAGATTACTATGGCTACACCTTC.

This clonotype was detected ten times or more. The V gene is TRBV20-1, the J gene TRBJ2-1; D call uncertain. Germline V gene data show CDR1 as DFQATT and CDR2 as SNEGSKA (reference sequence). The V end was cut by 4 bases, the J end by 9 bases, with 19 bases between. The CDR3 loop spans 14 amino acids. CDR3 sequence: CSANTRPASSEQFF. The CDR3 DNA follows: TGCAGTGCTAATACCCGACCTGCCTCGAGTGAGCAGTTCTTC.

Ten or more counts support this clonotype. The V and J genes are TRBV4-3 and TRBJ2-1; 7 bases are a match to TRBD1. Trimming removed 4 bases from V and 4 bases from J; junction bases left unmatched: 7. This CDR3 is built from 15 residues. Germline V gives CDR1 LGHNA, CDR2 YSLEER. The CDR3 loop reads CASSRSDRDYNEQFF. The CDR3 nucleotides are TGCGCCAGCAGCCGATCCGACAGGGATTACAATGAGCAGTTCTTC.

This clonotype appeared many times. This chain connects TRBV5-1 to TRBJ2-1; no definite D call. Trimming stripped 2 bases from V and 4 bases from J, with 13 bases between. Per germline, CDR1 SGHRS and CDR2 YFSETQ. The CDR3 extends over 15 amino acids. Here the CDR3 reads CASSFVEPPYNEQFF. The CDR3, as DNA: TGCGCCAGCAGCTTTGTCGAGCCCCCTTACAATGAGCAGTTCTTC.

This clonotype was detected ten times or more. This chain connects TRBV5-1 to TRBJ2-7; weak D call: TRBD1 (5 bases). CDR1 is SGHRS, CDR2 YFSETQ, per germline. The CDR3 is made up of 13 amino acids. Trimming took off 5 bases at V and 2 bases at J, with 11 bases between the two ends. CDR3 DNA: TGCGCCAGCAGTTCGACAGCGACCTACGAGCAGTACTTC. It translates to CASSSTATYEQYF.

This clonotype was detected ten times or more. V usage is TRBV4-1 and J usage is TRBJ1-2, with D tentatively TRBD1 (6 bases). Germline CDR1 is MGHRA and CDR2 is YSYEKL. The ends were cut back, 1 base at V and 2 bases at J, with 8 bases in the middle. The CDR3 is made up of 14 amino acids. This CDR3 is CASSQGTGNYGYTF. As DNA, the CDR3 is TGCGCCAGCAGCCAAGGAACAGGGAACTATGGCTACACCTTC.

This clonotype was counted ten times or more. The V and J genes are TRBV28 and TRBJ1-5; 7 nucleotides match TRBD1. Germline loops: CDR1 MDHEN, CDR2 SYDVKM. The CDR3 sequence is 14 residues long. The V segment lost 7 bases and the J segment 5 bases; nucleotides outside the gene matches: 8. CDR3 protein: CASTQTGRDQPQHF. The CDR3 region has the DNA TGTGCCAGCACCCAGACAGGGCGGGATCAGCCCCAGCATTTT.